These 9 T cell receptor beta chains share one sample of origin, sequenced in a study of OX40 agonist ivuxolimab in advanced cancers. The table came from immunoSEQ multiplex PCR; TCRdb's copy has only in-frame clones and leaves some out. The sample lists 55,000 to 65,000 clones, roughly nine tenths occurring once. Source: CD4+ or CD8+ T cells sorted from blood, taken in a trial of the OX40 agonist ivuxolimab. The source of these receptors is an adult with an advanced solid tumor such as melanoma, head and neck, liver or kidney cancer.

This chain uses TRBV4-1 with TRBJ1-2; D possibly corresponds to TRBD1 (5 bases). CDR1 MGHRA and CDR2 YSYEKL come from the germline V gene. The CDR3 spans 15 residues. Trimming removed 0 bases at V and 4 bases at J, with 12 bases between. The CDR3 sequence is CASSQEGTPSYGYTF. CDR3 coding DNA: TGCGCCAGCAGCCAAGAAGGGACGCCTTCCTATGGCTACACCTTC.

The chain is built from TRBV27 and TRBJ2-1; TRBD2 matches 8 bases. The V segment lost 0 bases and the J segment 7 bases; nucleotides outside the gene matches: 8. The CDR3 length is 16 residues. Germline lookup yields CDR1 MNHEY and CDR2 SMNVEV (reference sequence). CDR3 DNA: TGTGCCAGCAGTTTATCAATTAGCGGGATCAAAAATGAGCAGTTCTTC. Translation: CASSLSISGIKNEQFF.

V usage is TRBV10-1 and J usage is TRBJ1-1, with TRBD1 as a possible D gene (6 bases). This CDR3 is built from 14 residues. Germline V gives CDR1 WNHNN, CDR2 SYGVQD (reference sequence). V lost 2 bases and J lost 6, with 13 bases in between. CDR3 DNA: TGCGCCAGCAGTGAGACGGGGGGGCTCGCTGAAGCTTTCTTT. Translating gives CASSETGGLAEAFF.

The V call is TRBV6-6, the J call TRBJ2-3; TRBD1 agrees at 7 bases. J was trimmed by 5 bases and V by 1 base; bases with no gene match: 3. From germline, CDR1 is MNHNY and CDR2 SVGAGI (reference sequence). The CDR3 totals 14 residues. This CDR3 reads CASSYFGQEDTQYF. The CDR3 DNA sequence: TGTGCCAGCAGTTACTTCGGACAGGAAGATACGCAGTATTTT.

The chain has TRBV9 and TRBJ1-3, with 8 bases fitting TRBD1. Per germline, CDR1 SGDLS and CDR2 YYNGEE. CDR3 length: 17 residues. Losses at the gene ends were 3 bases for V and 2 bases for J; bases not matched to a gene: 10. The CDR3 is CASSAHRGTGPGNTIYF. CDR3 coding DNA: TGTGCCAGCAGCGCCCACCGAGGGACAGGACCTGGAAACACCATATATTTT.

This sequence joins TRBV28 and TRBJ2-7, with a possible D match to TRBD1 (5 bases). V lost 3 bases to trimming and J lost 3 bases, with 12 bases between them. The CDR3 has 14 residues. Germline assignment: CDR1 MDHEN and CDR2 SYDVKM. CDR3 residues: CASSFLQGLYEQYF. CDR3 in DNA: TGTGCCAGCAGTTTTCTCCAGGGTCTCTACGAGCAGTACTTC.

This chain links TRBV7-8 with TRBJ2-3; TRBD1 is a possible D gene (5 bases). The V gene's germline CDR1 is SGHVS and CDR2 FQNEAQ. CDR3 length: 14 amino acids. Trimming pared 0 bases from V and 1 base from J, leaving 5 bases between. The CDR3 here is CASSLAGGTDTQYF. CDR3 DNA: TGTGCCAGCAGCTTAGCAGGGGGCACAGATACGCAGTATTTT.

This chain's CDR3 is CASSPWTGITEAFF. CDR3 nucleotides: TGTGCCAGCAGTCCCTGGACAGGGATCACTGAAGCTTTCTTT. The chain recombines TRBV6-5 with TRBJ1-1, with 8 bases that match TRBD1. Germline CDR1 reads MNHEY; CDR2 reads SVGAGI. The trim removed 5 bases at V and 4 bases at J, leaving 6 bases unmatched. The CDR3 spans 14 residues.

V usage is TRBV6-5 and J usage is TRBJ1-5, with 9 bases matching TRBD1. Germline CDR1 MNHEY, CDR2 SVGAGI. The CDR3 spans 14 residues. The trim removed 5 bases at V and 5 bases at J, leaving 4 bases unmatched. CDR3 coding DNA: TGTGCCAGCAGTGTGAACAGGGGGCATCAGCCCCAGCATTTT. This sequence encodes CASSVNRGHQPQHF.